The table lists the clone carrying this T cell receptor beta chain with a few counts. Its antigen is unknown. The authors used template switching to add a universal primer site and gave cDNA unique molecular identifiers. In TCRdb, the 5' RACE reads were re-called with MiXCR into one record per CDR3 protein. The table includes about 890,000 distinct CDR3 sequences, approximately 13% detected once. The entry originates in a study of identical twins. The CDR3 sequence is 13 residues long. Germline-derived CDR1 and CDR2 are DFQATT and SNEGSKA (reference sequence). The V and J ends lost 7 bases and 7 bases, in that order; junction bases with no gene match: 9. Study-wide results and caveats: It was possible that invariant MAIT and iNKT cells partly confounded the zero-insertion analyses.

In every case, the donor was a healthy Caucasian. The same sample was also used in a study of yellow fever vaccine responses in identical twins.

This receptor was identified in a woman younger than 35 in good health. This chain links TRBV20-1 with TRBJ2-1; 8 bases align to TRBD2. Sequencing input: PBMCs. For the CDR3, the DNA is TGCAGTGTTGGGCTAGCGGGTAGGAATGAGCAGTTCTTC. Its protein product is CSVGLAGRNEQFF.